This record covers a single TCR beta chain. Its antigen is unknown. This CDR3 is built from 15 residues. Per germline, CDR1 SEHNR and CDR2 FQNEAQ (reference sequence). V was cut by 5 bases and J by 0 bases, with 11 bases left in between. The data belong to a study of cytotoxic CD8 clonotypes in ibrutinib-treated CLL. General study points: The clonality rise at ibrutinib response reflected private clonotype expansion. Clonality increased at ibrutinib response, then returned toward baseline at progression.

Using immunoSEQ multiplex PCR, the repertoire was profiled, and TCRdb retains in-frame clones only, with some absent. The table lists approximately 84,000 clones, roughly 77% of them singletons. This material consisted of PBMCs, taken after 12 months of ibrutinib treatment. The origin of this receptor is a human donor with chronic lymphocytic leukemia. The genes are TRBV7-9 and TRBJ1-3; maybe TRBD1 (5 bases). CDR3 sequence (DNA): TGTGCCAGCAGCATAGGGGCGAGCTCTGGAAACACCATATATTTT. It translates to CASSIGASSGNTIYF.